These T cell receptor beta chains were read from a single sample in a study of T cell responses to AZD1222 COVID-19 vaccine. The protocol was immunoSEQ multiplex PCR, while the TCRdb copy is restricted to in-frame clones and leaves out a portion. The sample yields roughly 100,000 clones, roughly nine tenths seen once. The sequences come from peripheral blood, collected on day 0 of AZD1222 vaccination. The receptor source for this set is an adult in good health. Both conserved end residues are part of each CDR3. The order of the fields is V gene, clone size, J gene, CDR3 protein. The listing skips clone size in some rows; elsewhere it reads once, few, many or a size class.

>TRBV10-3|NA|TRBJ2-3
CAISDLGTSGFTDTQYF
>TRBV5-6|NA|TRBJ1-2
CASSLPDRSYGYTF
>TRBV6-5|NA|TRBJ1-5
CASSSIHFNQPQHF
>TRBV24-1|NA|TRBJ2-7
CATSDRTAYEQYF
>TRBV5-5|NA|TRBJ2-1
CASSLSGGLREQFF
>TRBV7-8|once|TRBJ1-2
CASSFGTGVALGPNYGYTF
>TRBV4-2|NA|TRBJ2-7
CASSQDRTITYEQYF
>TRBV5-1|NA|TRBJ2-7
CASSLDRGHIYEQYF
>TRBV18|NA|TRBJ1-2
CASSPAVDNYGYTF
>TRBV28|NA|TRBJ1-1
CASSLYQGRWTEAFF
>TRBV9|NA|TRBJ1-6
CASSGDRGSPLHF
>TRBV2|once|TRBJ2-3
CAIPGLTTDTQYF
>TRBV3-1/TRBV3-2|NA|TRBJ2-6
CASSQAGESGANVLTF
>TRBV7-2|NA|TRBJ1-5
CASSPRQGVGQPQHF
>TRBV9|NA|TRBJ1-1
CASSVDFYRGTEAFF
>TRBV28|NA|TRBJ2-1
CASTVPNNEQFF
>TRBV6-5|NA|TRBJ1-4
CASSPDTWNEKLFF
>TRBV7-2|NA|TRBJ1-1
CASSHRTFRGVTEAFF
>TRBV7-9|NA|TRBJ1-5
CASSLGGKTAVRGQPQHF
>TRBV4-1|NA|TRBJ2-7
CASSQDGTGSLEQYF
>TRBV5-6|NA|TRBJ2-2
CASSSETSGGTNTGELFF
>TRBV29-1|NA|TRBJ1-2
CSVWGDHGYTF
>TRBV14|few|TRBJ2-2
CASSGRGGSGELFF
>TRBV10-2|NA|TRBJ2-3
CASSESRTTGSTDTQYF
>TRBV4-3|NA|TRBJ2-6
CASSHGVAGGANVLTF
>TRBV6-2/TRBV6-3|medium-sized|TRBJ2-7
CASSYDSGASSYEQYF
>TRBV5-6|NA|TRBJ1-2
CASSPNLGEAYGYTF
>TRBV5-1|NA|TRBJ1-1
CASSSERGLEAFF
>TRBV28|NA|TRBJ2-5
CASSLPHGPETQYF
>TRBV2|NA|TRBJ1-4
CASSKAPNEKLFF
>TRBV6-6|NA|TRBJ2-6
CASTPFSPGANVLTF
>TRBV29-1|NA|TRBJ1-1
CSVERSPFNTEAFF
>TRBV3-1/TRBV3-2|NA|TRBJ2-7
CASSGPGQIYEQYF
>TRBV5-1|NA|TRBJ2-2
CASTPNAGGAGELFF
>TRBV6-2/TRBV6-3|NA|TRBJ1-1
CASSYQGTGRTEAFF
>TRBV2|NA|TRBJ1-1
CARLTLAGRNTEAFF
>TRBV10-1|NA|TRBJ1-1
CATPDSGAFF
>TRBV6-5|NA|TRBJ1-5
CASSSAGDSHFPQHF
>TRBV3-1/TRBV3-2|once|TRBJ1-6
CASSQAGSWGSPLHF
>TRBV6-5|NA|TRBJ1-2
CASSSTGTGRYGYTF
>TRBV7-9|NA|TRBJ1-1
CASSPGVSDTEAFF
>TRBV4-1|NA|TRBJ2-3
CASSQIGWGPDTQYF
>TRBV5-6|NA|TRBJ1-1
CASSLVRGGTEAFF
>TRBV19|NA|TRBJ1-1
CASSPIVNTHMNTEAFF
>TRBV18|NA|TRBJ2-7
CASSSSAGGFYEQYF
>TRBV2|NA|TRBJ2-7
CASRAPSGGGEQYF
>TRBV27|NA|TRBJ1-5
CASREGRGSYQPQHF
>TRBV29-1|once|TRBJ2-5
CSVGLAGGQTQYF
>TRBV12-5|few|TRBJ1-2
CASGYGTSSLYGYTF
>TRBV14|NA|TRBJ2-2
CASKSGLVTGELFF
>TRBV18|NA|TRBJ2-1
CASSPGLAGDKEQFF
>TRBV7-6|NA|TRBJ2-1
CASSPGLAGGSNEQFF
>TRBV6-2/TRBV6-3|NA|TRBJ1-6
CASSSGQGVAYNSPLHF
>TRBV7-3|NA|TRBJ2-1
CASSPQGSEQFF
>TRBV7-9|NA|TRBJ1-2
CASSLTEGYTF
>TRBV27|NA|TRBJ2-7
CASSLSRVSEQYF
>TRBV9|NA|TRBJ1-2
CASSVSEIGGYTF